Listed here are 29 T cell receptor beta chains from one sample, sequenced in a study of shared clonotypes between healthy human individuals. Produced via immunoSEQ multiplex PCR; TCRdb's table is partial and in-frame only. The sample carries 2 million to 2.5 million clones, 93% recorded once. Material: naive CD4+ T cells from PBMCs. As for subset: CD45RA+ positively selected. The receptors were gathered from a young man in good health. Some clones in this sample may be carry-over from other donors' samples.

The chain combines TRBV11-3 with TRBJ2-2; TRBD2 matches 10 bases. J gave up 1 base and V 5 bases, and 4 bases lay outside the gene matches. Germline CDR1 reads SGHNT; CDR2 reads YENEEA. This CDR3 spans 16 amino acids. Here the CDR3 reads CASSPGLAENTGELFF. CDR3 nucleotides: TGTGCCAGCAGCCCCGGACTAGCGGAGAACACCGGGGAGCTGTTTTTT.

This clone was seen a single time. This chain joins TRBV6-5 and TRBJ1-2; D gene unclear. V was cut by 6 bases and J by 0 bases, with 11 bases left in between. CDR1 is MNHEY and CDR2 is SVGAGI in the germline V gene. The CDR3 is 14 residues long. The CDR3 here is CASRPTDTNYGYTF. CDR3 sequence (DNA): TGTGCCAGCAGACCCACAGATACTAACTATGGCTACACCTTC.

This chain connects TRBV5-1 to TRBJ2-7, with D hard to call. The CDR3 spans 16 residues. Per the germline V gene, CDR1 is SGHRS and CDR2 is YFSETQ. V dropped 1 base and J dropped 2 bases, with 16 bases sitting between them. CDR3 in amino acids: CASSLMVGDLPYEQYF. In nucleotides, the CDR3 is TGCGCCAGCAGCTTGATGGTCGGTGACTTACCCTACGAGCAGTACTTC.

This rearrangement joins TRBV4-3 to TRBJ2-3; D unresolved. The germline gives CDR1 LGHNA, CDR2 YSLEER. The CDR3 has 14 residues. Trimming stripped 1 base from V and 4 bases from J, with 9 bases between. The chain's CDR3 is CASSQVNFADTQYF. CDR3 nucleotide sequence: TGCGCCAGCAGCCAAGTGAACTTCGCAGATACGCAGTATTTT.

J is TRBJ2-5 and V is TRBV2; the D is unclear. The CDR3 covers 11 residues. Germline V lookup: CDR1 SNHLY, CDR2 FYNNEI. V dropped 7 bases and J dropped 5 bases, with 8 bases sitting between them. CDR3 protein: CASTSWETQYF. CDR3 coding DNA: TGTGCCAGCACATCTTGGGAGACCCAGTACTTC.

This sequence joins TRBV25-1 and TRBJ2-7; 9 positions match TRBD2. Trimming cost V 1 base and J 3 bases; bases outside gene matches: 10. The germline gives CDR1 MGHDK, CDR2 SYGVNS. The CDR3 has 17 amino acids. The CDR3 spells CASSESRPSGGIYEQYF. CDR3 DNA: TGTGCCAGCAGTGAATCCCGCCCGAGCGGGGGGATCTACGAGCAGTACTTC.

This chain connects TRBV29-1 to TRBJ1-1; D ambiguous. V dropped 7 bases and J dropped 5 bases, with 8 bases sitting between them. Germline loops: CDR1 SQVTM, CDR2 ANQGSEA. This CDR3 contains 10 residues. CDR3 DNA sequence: TGCAGCGCAGTTGTAACTGAAGCTTTCTTT. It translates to CSAVVTEAFF.

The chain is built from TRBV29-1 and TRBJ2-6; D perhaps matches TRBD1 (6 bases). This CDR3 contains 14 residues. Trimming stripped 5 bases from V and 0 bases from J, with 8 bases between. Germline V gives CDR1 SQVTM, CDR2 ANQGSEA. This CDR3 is CSVLDSSGANVLTF. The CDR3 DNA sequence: TGCAGCGTTTTGGACAGCTCTGGGGCCAACGTCCTGACTTTC.

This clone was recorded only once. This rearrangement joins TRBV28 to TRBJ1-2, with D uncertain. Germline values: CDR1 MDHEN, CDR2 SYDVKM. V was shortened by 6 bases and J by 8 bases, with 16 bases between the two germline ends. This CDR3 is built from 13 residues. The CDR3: CASSLGRRRGYTF. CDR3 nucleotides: TGTGCCAGCAGCTTAGGACGGCGGAGGGGCTACACCTTC.

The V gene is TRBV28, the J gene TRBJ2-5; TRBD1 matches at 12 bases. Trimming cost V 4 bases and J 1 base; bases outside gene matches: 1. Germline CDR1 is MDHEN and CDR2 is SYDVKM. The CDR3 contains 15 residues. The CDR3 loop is CASSWGQGAQETQYF. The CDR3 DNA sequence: TGTGCCAGCAGTTGGGGACAGGGGGCCCAAGAGACCCAGTACTTC.

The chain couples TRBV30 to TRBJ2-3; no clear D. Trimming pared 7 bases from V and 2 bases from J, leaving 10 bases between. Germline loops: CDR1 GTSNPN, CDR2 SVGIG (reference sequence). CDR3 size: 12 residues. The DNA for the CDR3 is TGTGCCTTGTCGGACGACACAGATACGCAGTATTTT. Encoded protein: CALSDDTDTQYF.

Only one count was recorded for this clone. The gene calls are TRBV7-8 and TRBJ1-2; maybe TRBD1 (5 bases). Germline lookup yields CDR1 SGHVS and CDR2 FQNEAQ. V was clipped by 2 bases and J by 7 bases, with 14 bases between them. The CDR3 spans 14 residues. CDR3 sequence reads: CASSLTSGLSGYTF. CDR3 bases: TGTGCCAGCAGCTTAACGTCAGGGCTCTCTGGCTACACCTTC. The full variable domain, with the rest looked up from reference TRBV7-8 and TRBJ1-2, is GAGVSQSPRYKVAKRGQDVALRCDPISGHVSLFWYQQALGQGPEFLTYFQNEAQLDKSGLPSDRFFAERPEGSVSTLKIQRTQQEDSAVYLCASSLTSGLSGYTFGSGTRLTVV.

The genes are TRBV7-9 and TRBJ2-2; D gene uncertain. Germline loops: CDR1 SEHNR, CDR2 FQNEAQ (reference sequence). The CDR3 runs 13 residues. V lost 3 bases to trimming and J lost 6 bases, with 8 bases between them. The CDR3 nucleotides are TGTGCCAGCAGCTTTCCGCGAGCCGGGGAGCTGTTTTTT. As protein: CASSFPRAGELFF.

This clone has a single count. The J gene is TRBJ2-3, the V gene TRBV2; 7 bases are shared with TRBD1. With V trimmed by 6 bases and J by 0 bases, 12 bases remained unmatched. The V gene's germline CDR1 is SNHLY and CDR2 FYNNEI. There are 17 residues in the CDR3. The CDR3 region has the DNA TGTGCCAGCAGCCGGGACAGCTGGGGGATTAGCACAGATACGCAGTATTTT. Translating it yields CASSRDSWGISTDTQYF. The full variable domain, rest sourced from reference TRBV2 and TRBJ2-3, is EPEVTQTPSHQVTQMGQEVILRCVPISNHLYFYWYRQILGQKVEFLVSFYNNEISEKSEIFDDQFSVERPDGSNFTLKIRSTKLEDSAMYFCASSRDSWGISTDTQYFGPGTRLTVL.

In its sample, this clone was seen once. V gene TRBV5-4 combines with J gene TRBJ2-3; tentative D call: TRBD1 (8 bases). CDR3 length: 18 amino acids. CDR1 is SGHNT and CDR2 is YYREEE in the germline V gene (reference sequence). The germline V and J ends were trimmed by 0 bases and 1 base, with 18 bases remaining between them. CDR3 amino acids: CASSLEIQGGRGTDTQYF. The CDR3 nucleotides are TGTGCCAGCAGCTTGGAGATACAGGGGGGGAGGGGCACAGATACGCAGTATTTT.

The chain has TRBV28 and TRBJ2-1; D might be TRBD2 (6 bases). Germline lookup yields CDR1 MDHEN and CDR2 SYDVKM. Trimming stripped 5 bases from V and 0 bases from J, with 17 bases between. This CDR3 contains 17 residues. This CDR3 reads CASSPSSAQSSYNEQFF. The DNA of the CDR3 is TGTGCCAGCAGTCCATCTAGCGCCCAGAGCTCCTACAATGAGCAGTTCTTC.

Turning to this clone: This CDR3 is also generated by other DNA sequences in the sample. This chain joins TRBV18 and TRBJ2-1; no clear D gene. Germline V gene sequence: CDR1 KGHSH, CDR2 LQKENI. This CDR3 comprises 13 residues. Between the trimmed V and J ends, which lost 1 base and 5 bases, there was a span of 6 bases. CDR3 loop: CASSPQRNNEQFF. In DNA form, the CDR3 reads TGTGCCAGCTCACCACAACGGAACAATGAGCAGTTCTTC.

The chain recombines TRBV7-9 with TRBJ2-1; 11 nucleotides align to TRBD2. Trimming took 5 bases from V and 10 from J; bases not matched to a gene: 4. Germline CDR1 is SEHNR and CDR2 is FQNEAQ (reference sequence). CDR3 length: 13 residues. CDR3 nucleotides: TGTGCCAGCAGCCCCGGGACTAGCGGCGAGCAGTTCTTC. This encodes CASSPGTSGEQFF.

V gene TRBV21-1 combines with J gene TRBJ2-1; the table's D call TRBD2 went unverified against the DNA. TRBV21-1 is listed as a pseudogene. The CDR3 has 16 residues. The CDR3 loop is CASSARLAGVADEQFF. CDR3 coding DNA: TGTGCCAGCAGCGCCCGACTAGCGGGAGTCGCAGATGAGCAGTTCTTC.

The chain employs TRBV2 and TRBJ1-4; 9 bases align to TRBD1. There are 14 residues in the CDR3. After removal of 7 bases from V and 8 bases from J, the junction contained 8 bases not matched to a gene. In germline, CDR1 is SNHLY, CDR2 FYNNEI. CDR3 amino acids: CASTRDRDTEKLFF. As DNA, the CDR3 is TGTGCCAGCACACGGGACAGGGATACAGAAAAACTGTTTTTT.

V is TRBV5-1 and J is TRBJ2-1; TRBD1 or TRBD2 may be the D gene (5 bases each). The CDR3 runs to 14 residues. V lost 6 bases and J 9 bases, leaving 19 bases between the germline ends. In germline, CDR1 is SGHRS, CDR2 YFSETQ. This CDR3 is CASNLRGQVTEQFF. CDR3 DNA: TGCGCCAGCAATTTGAGGGGCCAGGTCACTGAGCAGTTCTTC.

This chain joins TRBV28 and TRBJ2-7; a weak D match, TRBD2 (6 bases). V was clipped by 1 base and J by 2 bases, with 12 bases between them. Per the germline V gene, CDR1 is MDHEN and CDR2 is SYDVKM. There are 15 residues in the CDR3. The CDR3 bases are TGTGCCAGCAGTTTATTAGGCGGGGCCCCCTACGAGCAGTACTTC. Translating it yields CASSLLGGAPYEQYF.

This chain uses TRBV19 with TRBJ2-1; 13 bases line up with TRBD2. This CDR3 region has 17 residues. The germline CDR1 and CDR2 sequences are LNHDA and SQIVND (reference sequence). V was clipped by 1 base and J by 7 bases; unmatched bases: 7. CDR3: CASSIALRLAGGNEQFF. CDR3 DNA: TGTGCCAGTAGTATAGCACTGCGACTAGCGGGAGGTAATGAGCAGTTCTTC.

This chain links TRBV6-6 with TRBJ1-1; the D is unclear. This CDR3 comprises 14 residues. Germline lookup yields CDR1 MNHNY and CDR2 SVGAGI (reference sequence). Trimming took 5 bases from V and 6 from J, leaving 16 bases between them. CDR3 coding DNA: TGTGCCAGCAGTCGTGGGCCCCACGGAGCTGAAGCTTTCTTT. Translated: CASSRGPHGAEAFF.

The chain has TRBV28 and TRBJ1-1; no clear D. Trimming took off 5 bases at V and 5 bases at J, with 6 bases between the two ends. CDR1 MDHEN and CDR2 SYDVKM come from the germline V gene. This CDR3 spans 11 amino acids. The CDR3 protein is CASSTYTEAFF. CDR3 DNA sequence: TGTGCCAGCAGTACCTATACTGAAGCTTTCTTT.

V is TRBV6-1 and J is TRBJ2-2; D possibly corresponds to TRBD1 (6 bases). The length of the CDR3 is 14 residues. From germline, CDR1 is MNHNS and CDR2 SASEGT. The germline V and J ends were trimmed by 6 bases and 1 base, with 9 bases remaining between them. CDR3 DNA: TGTGCCAGCAGAGGACAGCGGAACACCGGGGAGCTGTTTTTT. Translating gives CASRGQRNTGELFF.

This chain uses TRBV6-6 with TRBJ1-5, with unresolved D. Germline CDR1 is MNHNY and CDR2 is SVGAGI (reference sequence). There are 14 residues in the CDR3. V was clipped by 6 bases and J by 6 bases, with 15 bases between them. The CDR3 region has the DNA TGTGCCAGCAGCCTCACCAATGGAGGTCAGCCCCAGCATTTT. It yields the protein CASSLTNGGQPQHF.

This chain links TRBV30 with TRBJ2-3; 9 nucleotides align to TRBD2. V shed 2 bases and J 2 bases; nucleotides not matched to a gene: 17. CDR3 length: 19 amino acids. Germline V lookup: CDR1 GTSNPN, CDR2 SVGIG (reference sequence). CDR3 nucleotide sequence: TGTGCCTGGAGTCTAGGTCCGGGACTAGCACTACTTTTCACAGATACGCAGTATTTT. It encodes CAWSLGPGLALLFTDTQYF.

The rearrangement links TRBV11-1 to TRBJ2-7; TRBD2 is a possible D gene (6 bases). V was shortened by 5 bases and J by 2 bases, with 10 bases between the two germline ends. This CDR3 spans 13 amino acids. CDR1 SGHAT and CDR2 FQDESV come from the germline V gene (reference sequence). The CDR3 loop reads CASSNLAPYEQYF. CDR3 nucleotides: TGTGCCAGCAGCAACCTAGCGCCCTACGAGCAGTACTTC.